The clone carrying this T cell receptor beta chain showed up just a few times. The antigen is undetermined. The CDR3 is 13 residues long. Trimming pared 4 bases from V and 2 bases from J, leaving 10 bases between. Looked up from germline, CDR1 is SGHNT and CDR2 is YYREEE (reference sequence). Noted time point: patch test 2, 6 weeks after DPC sensitization. Treatment reported: therapeutic diphenylcyclopropenone sensitization with weekly scalp DPC. Before extraction, the whole blood was not fractionated, and total RNA was taken from it. These data are taken from a study of human T cells and chemical hapten exposure. Study in general: Across the whole study, which lasted about 23 weeks, patients were given diphenylcyclopropenone on the scalp once a week. Reading of the patch tests, which applied 0.01% DPC to the upper back, occurred at 6 days.

MiXCR, applied by TCRdb to the RACE reads, yields one record per CDR3 protein. This sample carries 90,000 to 110,000 distinct CDR3 sequences, less than 10% of them seen once, and the ten largest clones take approximately 3%. Study-wide results and caveats: The donors suffered from alopecia, so their immune response may not match that of healthy people.

The source material was whole blood, sampled in connection with sensitization to the hapten diphenylcyclopropenone (DPC). This sequence was found in a woman in her thirties or forties with alopecia areata. Some clones in this sample may be carry-over from other donors' samples. The V and J genes are TRBV5-4 and TRBJ2-7; D is unclear. Written as DNA, the CDR3 is TGTGCCAGCAGCCCCTCTAGAACCTACGAGCAGTACTTC. Encoded protein: CASSPSRTYEQYF.